This T cell receptor (beta chain) was identified during a study of blood T cell repertoires in COVID-19. Turning to the study itself: The United States, Italy and Spain were the sources of the acute and convalescent COVID-19 samples. The cDNA or gDNA used as material had been derived from T cells, B-cell-depleted T cells, or PBMCs.

Original methodology: Amplification of reference gene primers was used by the study to estimate nucleated cell counts. Some clones are missing from TCRdb's copy, which holds only in-frame ones; the method was immunoSEQ multiplex PCR. V, J and clone size are those of that table, while D and trimming were read from the DNA. Of about 180,000 clones in the sample, about 80% were seen once. CDR3 length: 15 residues. The junction had 4 bases not matched to a gene; V was cut back by 5 bases and J by 4 bases. Germline V gene data show CDR1 as MNHEY and CDR2 as SMNVEV (reference sequence). The source is a human donor in a cohort sampled during active COVID-19. The gene calls are TRBV27 and TRBJ1-6; 8 bases are a match to TRBD1. Sample: peripheral blood. The CDR3 here is CASSPRGPYNSPLHF. The CDR3 DNA sequence: TGTGCCAGCAGTCCCAGGGGGCCTTATAATTCACCCCTCCACTTT.